These T cell receptor beta chains were read from a single sample in a study of blood T cell repertoires in COVID-19. Measured with immunoSEQ multiplex PCR; TCRdb has only the in-frame clones, and not every one. The sample lists tens of thousands of clones; roughly four fifths were seen once. Input material: peripheral blood. The source of these receptors is a human donor in a cohort sampled during active or convalescent COVID-19. Each CDR3 is given with its conserved first and last residue. The D gene is left open where the match is weak. Size is omitted from some rows. Given values are once, few, many or a class for expanded clones.

>TRBV18|-|TRBD1|TRBJ1-1|15
CASSPQTGTNTEAFF
TGTGCCAGCTCACCACAGACAGGGACGAACACTGAAGCTTTCTTT
>TRBV5-6|once|-|TRBJ2-1|13
CASSLGGWDEQFF
TGTGCCAGCAGTCTCGGGGGATGGGATGAGCAGTTCTTC
>TRBV4-1|-|-|TRBJ2-7|20
CASSQLPSGGARPRVHEQYF
TGCGCCAGCAGCCAACTCCCTTCAGGTGGAGCCAGACCCAGGGTCCACGAGCAGTACTTC
>TRBV18|-|TRBD2|TRBJ2-5|14
CASSPGLGQETQYF
TGTGCCAGCTCACCAGGACTAGGCCAAGAGACCCAGTACTTC
>TRBV20-1|-|-|TRBJ1-2|14
CSASRGASNYGYTF
TGCAGTGCTAGTAGGGGCGCGAGTAACTATGGCTACACCTTC
>TRBV6-5|-|-|TRBJ2-2|15
CASRRERINTGELFF
TGTGCCAGCAGGAGGGAACGGATTAACACCGGGGAGCTGTTTTTT
>TRBV4-3|-|TRBD1|TRBJ2-1|17
CASSQGVADRGRNEQFF
TGCGCCAGCAGCCAAGGCGTTGCGGACAGGGGGAGAAATGAGCAGTTCTTC
>TRBV19|-|TRBD2|TRBJ2-5|14
CASSSGTNQETQYF
TGTGCCAGCTCCAGCGGGACTAACCAAGAGACCCAGTACTTC
>TRBV9|once|TRBD2|TRBJ2-5|19
CASSVDSGGPPHRGETQYF
TGTGCCAGCAGCGTAGATAGCGGGGGACCCCCTCACCGAGGGGAGACCCAGTACTTC
>TRBV5-1|-|-|TRBJ2-5|15
CASRVVGYQGETQYF
TGCGCCAGCAGGGTTGTAGGGTATCAGGGGGAGACCCAGTACTTC
>TRBV7-2|-|TRBD2|TRBJ2-3|18
CASSLVGRTSGGPDTQYF
TGTGCCAGCAGCTTAGTGGGTCGGACTAGCGGGGGGCCCGATACGCAGTATTTT
>TRBV11-1|once|-|TRBJ2-7|14
CASSLRGGLYEQYF
TGTGCCAGCAGCTTAAGGGGGGGCCTCTACGAGCAGTACTTC
>TRBV7-8|-|-|TRBJ1-2|16
CASSTGSGPGNYGYTF
TGTGCCAGCAGCACAGGGTCCGGACCTGGGAATTATGGCTACACCTTC
>TRBV19|-|TRBD1|TRBJ2-1|15
CASTEQGAGRGEQFF
TGTGCCAGTACCGAACAGGGGGCGGGTAGAGGGGAGCAGTTCTTC
>TRBV19|-|TRBD1|TRBJ2-6|17
CASIKTGGAAGANVLTF
TGTGCCAGTATTAAGACAGGGGGCGCGGCTGGGGCCAACGTCCTGACTTTC
>TRBV9|-|TRBD1|TRBJ1-1|15
CASSVVGQGNTEAFF
TGTGCCAGCAGCGTAGTAGGACAGGGGAACACTGAAGCTTTCTTT
>TRBV18|-|-|TRBJ1-2|15
CASSLDRAKAYGYTF
TGTGCCAGCTCTTTGGACAGAGCTAAAGCCTATGGCTACACCTTC
>TRBV9|-|-|TRBJ2-3|16
CASSVVHGRTTDTQYF
TGTGCCAGCAGCGTAGTTCATGGGCGAACCACAGATACGCAGTATTTT
>TRBV6-5|-|-|TRBJ2-5|13
CASQSRLGETQYF
TGTGCCAGCCAGTCCCGACTTGGGGAGACCCAGTACTTC
>TRBV3-1/TRBV3-2|-|-|TRBJ1-2|14
CASSQVPGNYGYTF
TGTGCCAGCAGCCAAGTTCCAGGAAACTATGGCTACACCTTC
>TRBV6-4|few|-|TRBJ1-2|13
CASSEQGGDGYTF
TGTGCCAGCAGTGAGCAAGGGGGGGATGGCTACACCTTC
>TRBV6-6|-|TRBD1|TRBJ1-3|14
CASSYSDRGNTIYF
TGTGCCAGCAGTTACTCGGACAGGGGAAACACCATATATTTT
>TRBV7-9|-|-|TRBJ1-5|15
CASSSTGYSNQPQHF
TGTGCCAGCAGCTCCACAGGGTATAGCAATCAGCCCCAGCATTTT
>TRBV7-9|-|-|TRBJ2-1|16
CASSAESGSSYNEQFF
TGTGCCAGCAGCGCTGAGAGTGGGAGCTCCTACAATGAGCAGTTCTTC
>TRBV11-2|-|-|TRBJ2-7|15
CASSSSGGRGYEQYF
TGTGCCAGCAGCTCTAGTGGGGGCAGGGGCTACGAGCAGTACTTC
>TRBV7-8|-|-|TRBJ1-2|12
CASSSGNYGYTF
TGTGCCAGCAGCTCAGGAAACTATGGCTACACCTTC
>TRBV9|-|-|TRBJ1-1|15
CASSVVGASNTEAFF
TGTGCCAGCAGCGTAGTGGGGGCCTCGAACACTGAAGCTTTCTTT
>TRBV18|few|TRBD2|TRBJ2-1|16
CASSPRTSGGAGEQFF
TGTGCCAGCTCACCCCGGACTAGCGGGGGGGCCGGCGAGCAGTTCTTC
>TRBV7-2|-|-|TRBJ2-7|13
CASSTDRPYEQYF
TGTGCCAGCAGCACCGACAGGCCCTACGAGCAGTACTTC
>TRBV28|-|TRBD1|TRBJ1-1|13
CASSRGQGAEAFF
TGTGCCAGCAGCCGGGGACAGGGGGCTGAAGCTTTCTTT
>TRBV4-3|few|-|TRBJ2-2|15
CASSQDPRNTGELFF
TGCGCCAGCAGCCAAGATCCTAGGAACACCGGGGAGCTGTTTTTT
>TRBV6-2/TRBV6-3|once|TRBD1|TRBJ1-4|15
CASSFGQVVGEKLFF
TGTGCCAGCAGTTTCGGACAGGTTGTTGGTGAAAAACTGTTTTTT
>TRBV7-2|-|TRBD1|TRBJ2-1|16
CASSLVLRTGPNEQFF
TGTGCCAGCAGCTTAGTTCTCAGGACAGGCCCCAATGAGCAGTTCTTC
>TRBV4-2|few|-|TRBJ2-7|17
CASSQDRTGLWSYEQYF
TGTGCCAGCAGCCAAGATCGTACGGGACTCTGGTCGTACGAGCAGTACTTC
>TRBV18|once|TRBD1|TRBJ1-1|12
CASSPQDREAFF
TGTGCCAGCTCACCTCAGGACAGGGAGGCTTTCTTT
>TRBV19|-|-|TRBJ1-3|16
CASSIDRGNSGNTIYF
TGTGCCAGTAGTATAGACAGGGGTAACTCTGGAAACACCATATATTTT
>TRBV7-6|-|-|TRBJ2-2|16
CASSFSTGPNTGELFF
TGTGCCAGCAGCTTCTCAACAGGCCCGAACACCGGGGAGCTGTTTTTT
>TRBV10-3|-|-|TRBJ1-5|12
CASRQGNQPQHF
TGTGCCAGCAGACAGGGCAATCAGCCCCAGCATTTT
>TRBV6-5|few|TRBD1|TRBJ1-2|14
CASSTGGRLYGYTF
TGTGCCAGCAGTACAGGGGGAAGACTCTATGGCTACACCTTC
>TRBV5-1|-|-|TRBJ1-2|12
CASSLAFYGYTF
TGCGCCAGCAGCTTGGCATTCTATGGCTACACCTTC
>TRBV2|-|TRBD1|TRBJ1-4|15
CASTLMGQGHEKLFF
TGTGCCAGCACCCTCATGGGACAGGGCCATGAAAAACTGTTTTTT
>TRBV5-4|-|TRBD1|TRBJ1-6|20
CASSSKTGTGSRGGNSPLHF
TGTGCCAGCAGCTCGAAAACCGGGACAGGGTCGAGAGGGGGTAATTCACCCCTCCACTTT
>TRBV10-3|-|-|TRBJ1-3|13
CAISGTSGNTIYF
TGTGCCATCAGCGGGACATCTGGAAACACCATATATTTT
>TRBV25-1|-|TRBD1|TRBJ1-1|15
CASIGRGQGRTEAFF
TGTGCCAGCATTGGCCGCGGACAGGGAAGGACTGAAGCTTTCTTT
>TRBV18|-|-|TRBJ2-3|13
CASSPGGTDTQYF
TGTGCCAGCTCACCCGGGGGCACAGATACGCAGTATTTT
>TRBV28|-|TRBD1|TRBJ1-2|15
CASGLRDRGFYGYTF
TGTGCCAGCGGACTTCGGGACAGGGGATTCTATGGCTACACCTTC